The 18 T cell receptor beta chains reported below all come from one sample, sequenced in a study of T cell repertoires in cytomegalovirus infection. From the reads, TCRdb called clonotypes with MiXCR, one entry per CDR3 protein. The sample holds more than 500,000 distinct CDR3 sequences, approximately 15% seen once. The material sequenced was CD8+ T cells from PBMCs. Receptors were obtained from a human donor in good health (CMV status not recorded). Some clones in this sample may be carry-over from other donors' samples.

This clonotype occurred a few times. The chain recombines TRBV20-1 with TRBJ2-3; perhaps TRBD1 as D (6 bases). The CDR3 loop spans 14 amino acids. V dropped 5 bases and J dropped 2 bases, with 14 bases sitting between them. Per the germline V gene, CDR1 is DFQATT and CDR2 is SNEGSKA (reference sequence). The CDR3 sequence: CSAVRGQLTDTQYF. In DNA, the CDR3 is TGCAGTGCTGTTCGCGGACAGCTCACAGATACGCAGTATTTT.

This clonotype was detected many times. The chain combines TRBV12-5 with TRBJ1-1, with 10 bases fitting TRBD1. Germline CDR1 is LGHNT and CDR2 is FRNRAP. V lost 2 bases, J lost 4 bases, and 16 bases stayed unmatched. The CDR3 is 19 residues long. Here the CDR3 DNA reads TGTGCTAGTGGTTTGACCACTTTCCGGGACAGGGGTTTGAGCACTGAAGCTTTCTTT. Amino acid sequence: CASGLTTFRDRGLSTEAFF.

This clonotype has just a few counts. Written as DNA, the CDR3 is TGTGCCAGCCGCTCAGTGCGGGGGAGCTCCTACGAGCAGTACTTC. This sequence encodes CASRSVRGSSYEQYF. This sequence joins TRBV27 and TRBJ2-7; 7 bases agree with TRBD2. This CDR3 has 15 amino acids. Per germline, CDR1 MNHEY and CDR2 SMNVEV (reference sequence). The junction had 10 bases not matched to a gene; V was cut back by 8 bases and J by 0 bases.

Turning to this clonotype: A read error is possible here, since a much larger clone lies one base away. This chain joins TRBV2 and TRBJ2-1; TRBD1 matches 9 bases. The length of the CDR3 is 14 residues. The germline V gene has CDR1 SNHLY and CDR2 FYNNEI. The chain's CDR3 is CVSIGDREYNEQFF. The CDR3 coding sequence is TGTGTCAGCATAGGGGACAGGGAGTACAATGAGCAGTTCTTC.

This clonotype occurred a few times. The chain has TRBV4-2 and TRBJ1-1; no definite D call. This CDR3 comprises 14 residues. Germline V gives CDR1 LGHNA, CDR2 YNFKEQ. Trimming cost V 4 bases and J 0 bases, with 9 bases left between them. CDR3 sequence (DNA): TGTGCCAGCAGCCCGAACCCAATGAACACTGAAGCTTTCTTT. It yields the protein CASSPNPMNTEAFF.

V gene TRBV20-1 combines with J gene TRBJ2-7; 8 bases are shared with TRBD2. The CDR3 is 13 amino acids. The J segment lost 7 bases and the V segment lost 4 bases, leaving 9 bases of the junction unmatched. Germline V gene sequence: CDR1 DFQATT, CDR2 SNEGSKA (reference sequence). CDR3 DNA sequence: TGCAGTGCTACGACTAGCGAAATACGGGAGCAGTACTTC. Translating it yields CSATTSEIREQYF.

This clonotype was seen repeatedly, ten times or more. The rearrangement links TRBV7-9 to TRBJ2-1; a possible D gene is TRBD2 (5 bases). From germline, CDR1 is SEHNR and CDR2 FQNEAQ (reference sequence). V shed 5 bases and J shed 8 bases, with 13 bases lying between them. The CDR3 loop spans 13 amino acids. The CDR3, as DNA: TGTGCCAGCAGCCCCCCTTCGCGGGATGAGCAGTTCTTC. This codes for CASSPPSRDEQFF.

As for this clonotype: One end of the junction is discordant with germline, which a read error may explain. The chain couples TRBV7-3 to TRBJ1-1, with 7 nucleotides matching TRBD1. The germline V gene encodes CDR1 SGHTA and CDR2 FQGTGA. The CDR3 loop spans 15 amino acids. This CDR3 reads CACSERTGKNTEAFF. CDR3 DNA: TGTGCCTGCAGCGAAAGGACAGGTAAGAATACTGAAGCTTTCTTT.

In its sample, this clonotype was seen many times. This sequence joins TRBV6-1 and TRBJ1-2; the D gene is possibly TRBD1 (6 bases). This CDR3 has 14 amino acids. Germline loops: CDR1 MNHNS, CDR2 SASEGT. V lost 8 bases to trimming and J lost 8 bases, with 21 bases between them. The CDR3 DNA follows: TGTGCCAGCGAACGGCGAGGGGGGCTCGAGGGCTACACCTTC. It yields the protein CASERRGGLEGYTF.

This clonotype was observed at least ten times. The chain links TRBV7-9 to TRBJ2-5; D remains unclear. CDR1 SEHNR and CDR2 FQNEAQ come from the germline V gene (reference sequence). V shed 5 bases and J shed 5 bases, with 12 bases lying between them. There are 13 residues in the CDR3. The CDR3 sequence is CASSPRLDETQYF. The CDR3 DNA sequence: TGTGCCAGCAGCCCCCGACTTGACGAGACCCAGTACTTC.

The sample holds many counts of this clonotype. This chain connects TRBV6-1 to TRBJ2-7, with D perhaps matching TRBD1 (5 bases). CDR1 MNHNS and CDR2 SASEGT come from the germline V gene. V lost 1 base to trimming and J lost 2 bases, with 12 bases between them. The length of the CDR3 is 15 residues. For the CDR3, the DNA is TGTGCCAGCAGTGAAGTTGTAGGGGAAACCTACGAGCAGTACTTC. This encodes CASSEVVGETYEQYF.

This clonotype was recorded at least ten times. V gene TRBV12-3 or TRBV12-4 combines with J gene TRBJ1-2; tentative D call: TRBD1 (5 bases). V was clipped by 6 bases and J by 3 bases, with 14 bases between them. This CDR3 has 14 residues. The CDR3 loop reads CASRGVNGDYGYTF. The DNA for the CDR3 is TGTGCCAGCAGGGGGGTCAACGGCGACTATGGCTACACCTTC.

This clonotype came up many times. In DNA form, the CDR3 reads TGTGCCAGCAGCCCCACCCGCGGGGGCGTTTCACCCCTCCACTTT. Its translation is CASSPTRGGVSPLHF. The V call is TRBV7-8, the J call TRBJ1-6, with D perhaps matching TRBD1 (6 bases). Per the germline V gene, CDR1 is SGHVS and CDR2 is FQNEAQ. The CDR3 is 15 amino acids. Deletions cut 5 bases from V and 9 bases from J, with 17 bases between.

The rearrangement joins TRBV6-5 to TRBJ1-1, with TRBD1 as a possible D gene (5 bases). V lost 2 bases and J 5 bases, leaving 15 bases between the germline ends. The CDR3 contains 15 residues. CDR1 is MNHEY, CDR2 SVGAGI, per germline. CDR3 residues: CASSYAGGGDTEAFF. DNA for the CDR3: TGTGCCAGCAGTTACGCCGGGGGGGGAGATACTGAAGCTTTCTTT.

A few counts support this clonotype. V is TRBV9 and J is TRBJ2-5; 7 bases match TRBD2. The CDR3 covers 15 residues. Germline trimming cut 4 bases from V and 0 bases from J; bases unmatched to any gene: 6. Germline CDR1 reads SGDLS; CDR2 reads YYNGEE. The CDR3 loop reads CASSYGTSDQETQYF. The CDR3 nucleotides are TGTGCCAGCAGCTATGGTACTAGCGACCAAGAGACCCAGTACTTC. Full variable domain (missing parts from reference TRBV9 and TRBJ2-5): DSGVTQTPKHLITATGQRVTLRCSPRSGDLSVYWYQQSLDQGLQFLIQYYNGEERAKGNILERFSAQQFPDLHSELNLSSLELGDSALYFCASSYGTSDQETQYFGPGTRLLVL.

The table lists this clonotype with a few counts. This chain links TRBV6-2 or TRBV6-3 with TRBJ2-2, with unresolved D. V lost 2 bases and J 2 bases, leaving 6 bases between the germline ends. The length of the CDR3 is 14 residues. The germline CDR1 and CDR2 sequences are MNHEY and SVGEGT. The CDR3 nucleotides are TGTGCCAGCAGTTACGTGTCTAACACCGGGGAGCTGTTTTTT. Amino acid sequence: CASSYVSNTGELFF.

This clonotype was observed many times. V gene TRBV12-3 or TRBV12-4 combines with J gene TRBJ2-4; TRBD2 agrees at 8 bases. The CDR3 runs 16 residues. The V gene end was trimmed by 0 bases and the J gene end by 5 bases; junction bases not matched to a gene: 6. As DNA, the CDR3 is TGTGCCAGCAGTTTAGCGAAGCCCGGGGGGGAAAACATTCAGTACTTC. Amino acids: CASSLAKPGGENIQYF.

The rearrangement uses TRBV10-3 and TRBJ2-5; D gene uncertain. V lost 4 bases and J lost 5, with 11 bases in between. The length of the CDR3 is 13 residues. Germline CDR1 reads ENHRY; CDR2 reads SYGVKD. CDR3 sequence: CAISGPSIETQYF. The CDR3 bases are TGTGCCATCAGTGGACCCTCGATTGAGACCCAGTACTTC.